This entry is about one T cell receptor beta chain. The CDR3 is 14 amino acids. Trimming pared 5 bases from V and 9 bases from J, leaving 14 bases between. The sample is drawn from a study of patients and donors after allogeneic stem cell transplantation. TCRdb reprocessed the RT-PCR reads via MiXCR and lists one record per CDR3 protein. The sample records about a million distinct CDR3 sequences, approximately 18% being singletons. Input material: blood, either unsorted or a sorted T cell fraction (not recorded which). The chain uses TRBV12-3 or TRBV12-4 and TRBJ1-6; D is uncertain. This sequence originates from a human donor who was either an allogeneic HSCT recipient or a stem cell or donor lymphocyte infusion donor (not recorded which). It is not recorded whose cells these are; they may come from a transplant donor. The CDR3 nucleotides read TGTGCCAGCAGTCTCCGGGGAGGGAGTTCACCCCTCCACTTT. Amino acid sequence: CASSLRGGSSPLHF.